A single sample is the source of the 5 T cell receptor beta chains below, sequenced in a study of a mutant IDH1 vaccine in newly diagnosed glioma. The repertoire was sequenced with immunoSEQ multiplex PCR; TCRdb's copy has only in-frame clones and lacks some. The sample carries roughly 54,000 clones, around 80% recorded once. Sample time point: week 5, during vaccination. Every single dose of the vaccine, 300 ug of mutant IDH1 20-mer peptide, came with topical imiquimod. Antigens of these TCRs are unknown. Sequencing was performed on PBMCs, taken from a glioma patient whose treatment included an IDH1 peptide vaccine. The receptors here all came from a young man with glioma.

The chain is built from TRBV15 and TRBJ2-1, with D perhaps matching TRBD2 (5 bases). The CDR3 is 14 residues long. Trimming took 3 bases from V and 7 from J, leaving 13 bases between them. Germline V CDR1 and CDR2: LNHNV, YYDKDF (reference sequence). Written as DNA, the CDR3 is TGTGCCACCAGCAGGGAGGACGGGAAAAATGAGCAGTTCTTC. Its protein product is CATSREDGKNEQFF.

The J gene is TRBJ2-1, the V gene TRBV18, with 12 bases matching TRBD2. The J segment lost 2 bases and the V segment lost 0 bases, leaving 8 bases of the junction unmatched. CDR1 is KGHSH, CDR2 LQKENI, per germline. The CDR3 has 19 amino acids. The CDR3 nucleotides are TGTGCCAGCTCACCACCGGGACTAGCGGGTTCAGGGGCCTACAATGAGCAGTTCTTC. This encodes CASSPPGLAGSGAYNEQFF.

The chain has TRBV6-1 and TRBJ1-2; D not resolved. V lost 3 bases, J lost 3 bases, and 5 bases lay in between. Germline assignment: CDR1 MNHNS and CDR2 SASEGT. The CDR3 runs 12 residues. CDR3 sequence: CASSEGYYGYTF. The CDR3, as DNA: TGTGCCAGCAGTGAGGGCTACTATGGCTACACCTTC.

This sequence joins TRBV5-1 and TRBJ1-3, with D unresolved. Looked up from germline, CDR1 is SGHRS and CDR2 is YFSETQ. V was cut by 0 bases and J by 0 bases, with 10 bases left in between. CDR3 length: 16 residues. As DNA, the CDR3 is TGCGCCAGCAGCTTGGCCCAAGGGAACTCTGGAAACACCATATATTTT. Encoded protein: CASSLAQGNSGNTIYF.

The chain carries TRBV5-6 and TRBJ2-5; D is possibly TRBD1 or TRBD2 (6 bases each). Germline lookup yields CDR1 SGHDT and CDR2 YYEEEE. The ends were cut back, 4 bases at V and 3 bases at J, with 16 bases in the middle. This CDR3 is built from 15 residues. The chain's CDR3 is CASSQLGGKEETQYF. DNA for the CDR3: TGTGCCAGCAGCCAGCTAGGGGGGAAAGAAGAGACCCAGTACTTC.